This TCR beta chain was obtained from a study of blood T cell repertoires in COVID-19. Looking at the study overall: Specimens from acute and convalescent COVID-19 originated in the United States, Italy and Spain. PBMCs, B-cell-depleted T cells, or T cells were the source of the cDNA or gDNA that made up the material.

Participants were aged about 18 to 100 years from 24 US areas. The germline V gene has CDR1 LGHDT and CDR2 YNNKEL (reference sequence). The CDR3 is 15 amino acids. The J segment lost 7 bases and the V segment lost 5 bases, leaving 8 bases of the junction unmatched. As originally analysed: Amplification of reference gene primers provided the estimated nucleated cell counts. Profiling relied on immunoSEQ multiplex PCR, and the TCRdb table lists in-frame clones only, not all of them. V and J calls and clone size are copied from that table; D and trimming were computed from the DNA. The table lists some 180,000 clones, about 85% of them singletons, with 6.2% in the top ten.

The sequenced sample consisted of PBMCs or T cells enriched from blood (not recorded which). This TCR was sampled from a man aged 35 to 55 who had recovered from COVID-19. The chain employs TRBV3-1 (or the pseudogene TRBV3-2) and TRBJ2-1; 10 nucleotides line up with TRBD2. CDR3 sequence reads: CASSEIWTSGNEQFF. The CDR3 nucleotides read TGTGCCAGCAGCGAAATATGGACTAGCGGAAATGAGCAGTTCTTC.